This section outlines one TCR beta chain sequence together with its context. Its specificity is not known. Some clones are missing from TCRdb's copy, which holds only in-frame ones; the method was immunoSEQ multiplex PCR. The sample has about 1.5 million clones; around 98% are singletons. These data come from a study of shared clonotypes between healthy human individuals. Study overall: CD8 memory received one plate per donor, CD8 naive two, CD4 memory three and CD4 naive three.

V was clipped by 1 base and J by 0 bases; unmatched bases: 17. The CDR3 contains 22 residues. Germline V gives CDR1 MGHRA, CDR2 YSYEKL. Study results and caveats: Naive subsets, compared against memory subsets, generally had larger estimated richness values. The authors expected sequencing depth to affect clonotype sharing among donors.

The sequence was obtained from a man aged 25-45 years in good health. Source material: naive CD4+ T cells sorted from blood. The subset is: CD45RA+ positively selected. The chain joins TRBV4-1 to TRBJ2-2; 10 bases agree with TRBD2. CDR3 region: CASSQGSGTSEWRLTNTGELFF. CDR3 bases: TGCGCCAGCAGCCAAGGGTCCGGGACTAGCGAATGGAGACTAACGAACACCGGGGAGCTGTTTTTT.